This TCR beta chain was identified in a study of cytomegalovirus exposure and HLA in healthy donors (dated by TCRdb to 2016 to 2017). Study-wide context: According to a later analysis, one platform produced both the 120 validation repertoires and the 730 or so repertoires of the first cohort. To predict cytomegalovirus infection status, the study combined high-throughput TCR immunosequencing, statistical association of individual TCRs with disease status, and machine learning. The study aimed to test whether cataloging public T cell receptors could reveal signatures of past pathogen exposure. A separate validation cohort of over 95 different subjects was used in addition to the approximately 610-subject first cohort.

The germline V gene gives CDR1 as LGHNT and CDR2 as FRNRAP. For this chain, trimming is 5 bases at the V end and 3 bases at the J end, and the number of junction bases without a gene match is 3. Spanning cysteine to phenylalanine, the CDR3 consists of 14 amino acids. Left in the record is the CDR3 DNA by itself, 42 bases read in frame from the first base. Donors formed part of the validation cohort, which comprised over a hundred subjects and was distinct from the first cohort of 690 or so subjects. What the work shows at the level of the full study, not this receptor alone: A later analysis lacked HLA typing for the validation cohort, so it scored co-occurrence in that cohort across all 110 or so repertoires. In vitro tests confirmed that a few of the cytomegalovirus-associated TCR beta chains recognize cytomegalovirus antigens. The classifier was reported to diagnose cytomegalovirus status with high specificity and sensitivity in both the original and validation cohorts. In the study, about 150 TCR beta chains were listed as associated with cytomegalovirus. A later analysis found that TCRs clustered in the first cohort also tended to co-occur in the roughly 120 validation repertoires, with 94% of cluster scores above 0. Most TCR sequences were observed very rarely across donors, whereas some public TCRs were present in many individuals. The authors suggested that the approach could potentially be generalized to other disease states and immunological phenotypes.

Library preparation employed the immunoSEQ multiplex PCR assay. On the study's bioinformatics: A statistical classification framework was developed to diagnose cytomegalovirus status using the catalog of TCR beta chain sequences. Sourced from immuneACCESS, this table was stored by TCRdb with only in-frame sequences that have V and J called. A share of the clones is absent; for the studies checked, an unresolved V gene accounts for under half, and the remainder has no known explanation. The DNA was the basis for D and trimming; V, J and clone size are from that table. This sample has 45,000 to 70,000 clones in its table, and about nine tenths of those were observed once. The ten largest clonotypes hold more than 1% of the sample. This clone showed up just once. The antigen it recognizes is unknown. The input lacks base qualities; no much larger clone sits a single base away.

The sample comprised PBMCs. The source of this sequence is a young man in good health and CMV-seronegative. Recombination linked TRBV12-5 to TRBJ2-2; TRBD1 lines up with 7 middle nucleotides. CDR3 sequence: CASGEQGDTGELFF. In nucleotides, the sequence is TGTGCTAGTGGTGAGCAGGGGGACACCGGGGAGCTGTTTTTT.